This TCR beta chain is from a study of T cells in Graves' hyperthyroidism and ophthalmopathy. Study observations and caveats: Clonotypes that were expanded in thyroid above 0.001 mostly appeared in blood too.

This clonotype was seen repeatedly, ten times or more. The antigen is undetermined. Trimming stripped 6 bases from V and 5 bases from J, with 22 bases between. The CDR3 runs to 15 residues. Germline V gives CDR1 DFQATT, CDR2 SNEGSKA (reference sequence). RNA transcripts provided the source from which TCR beta CDR3 regions were amplified. When the TCR CDR3 underwent first-round RT-PCR, the HTBI primer set was used. TCRdb passed the multiplex PCR reads through MiXCR, listing each CDR3 protein once. The sample consists of 600,000 to 850,000 distinct CDR3 sequences, roughly a sixth of them appearing once. Recently diagnosed hyperthyroidism of less than 2 months' duration affected patients aged 18 to 65. Orbital computed tomography and thyroid ultrasound, together with serum TRAb and thyroxine and clinical symptoms, were used for diagnoses. The blood was taken when hyperthyroidism was first diagnosed, before any ophthalmopathy symptoms showed up.

The sequence was obtained from a woman aged 50 to 60 with Graves' hyperthyroidism that later progressed to Graves' ophthalmopathy. The specimen sequenced was blood. The chain uses TRBV20-1 and TRBJ1-1; D may be TRBD1 (5 bases). The CDR3 spells CSAPSGTEGGTEAFF. CDR3 DNA: TGCAGTGCCCCATCCGGGACGGAGGGAGGGACTGAAGCTTTCTTT.